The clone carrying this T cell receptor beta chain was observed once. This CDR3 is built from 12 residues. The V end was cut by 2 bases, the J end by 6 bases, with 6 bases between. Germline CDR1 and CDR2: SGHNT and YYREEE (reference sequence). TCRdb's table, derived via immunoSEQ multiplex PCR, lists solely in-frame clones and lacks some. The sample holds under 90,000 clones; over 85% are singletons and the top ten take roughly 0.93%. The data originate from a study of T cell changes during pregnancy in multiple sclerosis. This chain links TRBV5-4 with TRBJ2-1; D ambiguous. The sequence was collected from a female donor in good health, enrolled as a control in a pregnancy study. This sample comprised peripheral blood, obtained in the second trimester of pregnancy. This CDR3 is CASSFLPNEQFF. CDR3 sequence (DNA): TGTGCCAGCAGCTTTCTTCCCAATGAGCAGTTCTTC.